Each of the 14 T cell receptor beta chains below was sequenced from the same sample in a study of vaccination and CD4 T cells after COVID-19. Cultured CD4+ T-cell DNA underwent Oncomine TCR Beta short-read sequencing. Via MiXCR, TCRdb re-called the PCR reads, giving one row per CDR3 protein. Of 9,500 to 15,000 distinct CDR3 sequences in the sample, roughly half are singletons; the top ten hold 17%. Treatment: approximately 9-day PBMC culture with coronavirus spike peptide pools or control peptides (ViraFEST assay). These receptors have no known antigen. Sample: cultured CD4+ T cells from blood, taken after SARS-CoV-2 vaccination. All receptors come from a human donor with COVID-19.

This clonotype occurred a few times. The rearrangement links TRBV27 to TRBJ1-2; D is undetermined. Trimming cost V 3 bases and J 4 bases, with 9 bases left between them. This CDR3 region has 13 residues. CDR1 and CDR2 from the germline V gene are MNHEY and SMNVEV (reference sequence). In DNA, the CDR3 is TGTGCCAGCAGTTTGAGACTCGGCTATGGCTACACCTTC. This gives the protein CASSLRLGYGYTF.

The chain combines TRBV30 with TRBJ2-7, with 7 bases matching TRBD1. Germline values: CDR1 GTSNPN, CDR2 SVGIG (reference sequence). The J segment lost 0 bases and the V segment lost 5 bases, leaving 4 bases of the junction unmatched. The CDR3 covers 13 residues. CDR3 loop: CAWSGQISYEQYF. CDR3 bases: TGTGCCTGGTCGGGACAGATCTCCTACGAGCAGTACTTC.

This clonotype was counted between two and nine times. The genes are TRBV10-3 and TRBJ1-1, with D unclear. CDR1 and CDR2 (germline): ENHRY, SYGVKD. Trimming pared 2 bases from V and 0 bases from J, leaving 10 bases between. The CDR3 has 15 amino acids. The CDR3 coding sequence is TGTGCCATCAGTGAGGAGGTCAGAATGAACACTGAAGCTTTCTTT. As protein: CAISEEVRMNTEAFF.

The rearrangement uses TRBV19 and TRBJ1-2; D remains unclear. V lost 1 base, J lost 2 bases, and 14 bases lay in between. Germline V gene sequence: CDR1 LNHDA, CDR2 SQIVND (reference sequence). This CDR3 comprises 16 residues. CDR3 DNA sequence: TGTGCCAGTAGTATAGTAGGCGGCAGCACCAACTATGGCTACACCTTC. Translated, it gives CASSIVGGSTNYGYTF.

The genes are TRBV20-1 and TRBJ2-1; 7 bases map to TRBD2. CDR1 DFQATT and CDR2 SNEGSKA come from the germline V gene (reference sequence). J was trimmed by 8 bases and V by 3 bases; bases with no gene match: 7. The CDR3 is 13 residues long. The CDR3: CSARTSFGDEQFF. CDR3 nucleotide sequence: TGCAGTGCTAGGACTAGCTTTGGGGATGAGCAGTTCTTC.

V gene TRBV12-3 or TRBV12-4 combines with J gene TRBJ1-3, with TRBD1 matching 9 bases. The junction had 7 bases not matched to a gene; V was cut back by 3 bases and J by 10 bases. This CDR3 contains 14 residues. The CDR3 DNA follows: TGTGCCAGCAGTTTTGGACAGGGGCAAGGTACCATATATTTT. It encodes CASSFGQGQGTIYF.

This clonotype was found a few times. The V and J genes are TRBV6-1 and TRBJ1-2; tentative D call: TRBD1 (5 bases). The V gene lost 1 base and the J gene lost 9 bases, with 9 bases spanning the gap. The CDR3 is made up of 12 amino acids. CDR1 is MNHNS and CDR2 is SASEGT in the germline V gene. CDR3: CASSEDGGRYTF. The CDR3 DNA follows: TGTGCCAGCAGTGAAGACGGGGGACGCTACACCTTC.

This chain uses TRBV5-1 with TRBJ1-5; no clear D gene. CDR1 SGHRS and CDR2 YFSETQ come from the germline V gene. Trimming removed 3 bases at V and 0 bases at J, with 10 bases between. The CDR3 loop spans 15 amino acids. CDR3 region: CASSSDGNSNQPQHF. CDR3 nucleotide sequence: TGCGCCAGCAGCTCAGACGGAAATAGCAATCAGCCCCAGCATTTT.

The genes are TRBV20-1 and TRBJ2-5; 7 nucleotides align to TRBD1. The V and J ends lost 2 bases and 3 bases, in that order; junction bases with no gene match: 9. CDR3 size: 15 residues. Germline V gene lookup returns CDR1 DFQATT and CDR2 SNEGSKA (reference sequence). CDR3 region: CSARQAGTAKETQYF. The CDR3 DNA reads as TGCAGTGCTAGACAGGCCGGGACAGCTAAAGAGACCCAGTACTTC.

Here the CDR3 DNA reads TGTGCCAGCAGTAGCCTAGGACAGACGTCTAGCACAGATACGCAGTATTTT. This sequence encodes CASSSLGQTSSTDTQYF. This chain uses TRBV27 with TRBJ2-3; D is possibly TRBD1 (6 bases). Germline V gene lookup returns CDR1 MNHEY and CDR2 SMNVEV (reference sequence). Deletions cut 5 bases from V and 0 bases from J, with 18 bases between. This CDR3 contains 17 residues.

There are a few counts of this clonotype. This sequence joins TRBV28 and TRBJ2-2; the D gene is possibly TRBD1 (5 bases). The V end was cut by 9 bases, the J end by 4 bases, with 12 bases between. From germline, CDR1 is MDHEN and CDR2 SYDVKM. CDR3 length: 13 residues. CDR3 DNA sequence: TGTGCCAGTAAAAACAGGTTCACCGGGGAGCTGTTTTTT. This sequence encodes CASKNRFTGELFF.

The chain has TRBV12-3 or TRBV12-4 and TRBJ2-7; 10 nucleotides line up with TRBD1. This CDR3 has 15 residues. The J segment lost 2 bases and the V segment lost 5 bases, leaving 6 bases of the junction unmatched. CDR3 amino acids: CASSRPTGGAYEQYF. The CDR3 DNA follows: TGTGCCAGCAGTCGCCCGACAGGGGGCGCCTACGAGCAGTACTTC.

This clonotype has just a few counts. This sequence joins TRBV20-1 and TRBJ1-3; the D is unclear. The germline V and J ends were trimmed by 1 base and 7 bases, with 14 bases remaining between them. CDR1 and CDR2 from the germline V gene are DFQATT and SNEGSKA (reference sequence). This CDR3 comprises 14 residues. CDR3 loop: CSARATGFGNTIYF. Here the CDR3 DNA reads TGCAGTGCTAGAGCGACGGGTTTTGGGAACACCATATATTTT.

The CDR3 sequence is CASSYSAAANQPQHF. For the CDR3, the DNA is TGTGCCAGCAGTTACTCTGCGGCAGCAAATCAGCCCCAGCATTTT. The chain uses TRBV6-2 or TRBV6-3 and TRBJ1-5; D unclear. This CDR3 has 15 residues. The V end lost 0 bases, the J end lost 4 bases, and 10 bases lay between the germline ends. Germline V gives CDR1 MNHEY, CDR2 SVGEGT.